These T cell receptor beta chains were read from a single sample in a study of shared clonotypes between healthy human individuals. TCRdb's copy holds only in-frame clones and misses some; the assay was immunoSEQ multiplex PCR. Of about 1 million clones in the sample, about three quarters were seen once. Sequenced input: memory CD4+ T cells sorted from blood. The receptors here all came from a man between 18 and 29 years old in good health. Both conserved end residues are part of each CDR3. D genes are given only for firm matches. The listing skips clone size in some rows; elsewhere it reads once, few, many or a size class.

>.|TRBV5-8|15|.|TRBJ1-3
CASSLYRTSGNTIYF
TGTGCCAGCAGCTTGTACCGTACCTCTGGAAACACCATATATTTT
>TRBD1|TRBV4-1|15|.|TRBJ1-1
CASSQDAAGGTEAFF
TGCGCCAGCAGCCAAGATGCGGCAGGGGGCACTGAAGCTTTCTTT
>.|TRBV7-2|14|few|TRBJ2-1
CASSLAGVNNEQFF
TGTGCCAGCAGCTTAGCGGGAGTTAACAATGAGCAGTTCTTC
>.|TRBV14|16|.|TRBJ2-5
CASSQGLLATQETQYF
TGTGCCAGCAGCCAAGGTTTACTAGCCACGCAAGAGACCCAGTACTTC
>TRBD2|TRBV19|16|.|TRBJ2-7
CASSGGGLAGGYEQYF
TGTGCCAGTAGTGGGGGGGGACTAGCGGGAGGCTACGAGCAGTACTTC
>.|TRBV6-5|13|few|TRBJ2-1
CASSGVSYNEQFF
TGTGCCAGCAGCGGAGTATCCTACAATGAGCAGTTCTTC
>.|TRBV30|13|.|TRBJ1-6
CAWSVQSLTTLHF
TGTGCCTGGAGTGTTCAGTCCCTCACCACACTCCACTTT
>TRBD1|TRBV2|14|.|TRBJ2-7
CASSEGTGSYEQYF
TGTGCCAGCAGTGAAGGGACAGGGTCCTACGAGCAGTACTTC
>TRBD1|TRBV11-2|14|.|TRBJ2-7
CASRTGQGADEQYF
TGTGCCAGCAGGACGGGACAGGGGGCCGACGAGCAGTACTTC
>.|TRBV5-1|13|few|TRBJ1-1
CASSLGLNTEAFF
TGCGCCAGCAGCTTGGGATTGAACACTGAAGCTTTCTTT
>.|TRBV9|14|.|TRBJ1-2
CASRRTGTPGGYTF
TGTGCCAGCAGGCGGACCGGGACACCCGGAGGCTACACCTTC
>.|TRBV6-1|12|.|TRBJ1-5
CASTGQGQPQHF
TGTGCCAGCACCGGTCAGGGCCAGCCCCAGCATTTT
>TRBD2|TRBV7-2|16|.|TRBJ2-3
CASSHLTSGSTDTQYF
TGTGCCAGCAGCCACTTAACTAGCGGGAGCACAGATACGCAGTATTTT
>.|TRBV7-2|15|.|TRBJ1-5
CASSPAGLSNQPQHF
TGTGCCAGCAGCCCCGCGGGACTCAGCAATCAGCCCCAGCATTTT
>.|TRBV7-2|17|few|TRBJ2-3
CASSLMGRASSTDTQYF
TGTGCCAGCAGCTTAATGGGTCGGGCGTCTAGCACAGATACGCAGTATTTT
>.|TRBV9|16|.|TRBJ2-1
CASSGPIRGRAPEQFF
TGTGCCAGCAGCGGTCCAATAAGGGGGAGGGCCCCTGAGCAGTTCTTC
>.|TRBV19|17|few|TRBJ2-6
CASSTSGTSSGANVLTF
TGTGCCAGTAGTACCTCCGGGACAAGCTCTGGGGCCAACGTCCTGACTTTC
>TRBD1|TRBV30|13|.|TRBJ1-3
CAWGQGSGNTIYF
TGTGCCTGGGGACAGGGGTCTGGAAACACCATATATTTT
>.|TRBV5-6|14|.|TRBJ1-3
CASSLQGSGNTIYF
TGTGCCAGCAGCTTACAGGGATCTGGAAACACCATATATTTT
>TRBD1|TRBV7-2|15|.|TRBJ1-5
CASSADRLGNQPQHF
TGTGCCAGCAGTGCGGACAGGTTAGGCAATCAGCCCCAGCATTTT
>.|TRBV19|13|.|TRBJ2-3
CASGVPPGNTQYF
TGTGCCAGCGGGGTCCCTCCCGGGAATACGCAGTATTTT
>.|TRBV5-4|15|.|TRBJ1-3
CASSVDGFSGNTIYF
TGTGCCAGCAGCGTAGACGGTTTCTCTGGAAACACCATATATTTT
>.|TRBV7-2|16|.|TRBJ2-3
CASSFWGSGSKNTQYF
TGTGCCAGCAGCTTTTGGGGGTCGGGGTCAAAGAATACGCAGTATTTT
>TRBD2|TRBV9|16|.|TRBJ2-1
CASSPSGLAGSGEQFF
TGTGCCAGCAGCCCCTCGGGACTAGCGGGGTCCGGTGAGCAGTTCTTC
>TRBD2|TRBV7-9|15|once|TRBJ2-5
CASSPGLAEQETQYF
TGTGCCAGCAGCCCGGGACTAGCGGAGCAAGAGACCCAGTACTTC
>.|TRBV7-3|14|.|TRBJ2-3
CASSLNPGGPLRYF
TGTGCCAGCAGCTTAAATCCCGGCGGGCCCCTGAGGTATTTT
>TRBD1|TRBV6-5|13|.|TRBJ1-2
CASSPRGLYGYTF
TGTGCCAGCAGCCCAAGGGGGCTCTATGGCTACACCTTC
>.|TRBV19|14|few|TRBJ1-1
CASLIRQGNTEAFF
TGTGCCAGTTTAATCCGGCAGGGGAACACTGAAGCTTTCTTT
>.|TRBV7-6|14|.|TRBJ2-5
CASNPIGREETQYF
TGTGCCAGCAACCCGATAGGCAGGGAAGAGACCCAGTACTTC
>.|TRBV5-4|13|once|TRBJ2-1
CASSEGAYNEQFF
TGTGCCAGCAGCGAAGGAGCCTACAATGAGCAGTTCTTC
>.|TRBV28|14|few|TRBJ1-2
CASSFPRGQDGYTF
TGTGCCAGCAGTTTCCCCCGGGGGCAGGATGGCTACACCTTC
>.|TRBV7-9|16|.|TRBJ1-4
CASSLGDSGTNEKLFF
TGTGCCAGCAGCCTCGGGGATTCGGGAACTAATGAAAAACTGTTTTTT
>TRBD1|TRBV10-1|14|.|TRBJ2-7
CASSPTGIGYEQYF
TGCGCCAGCAGCCCGACAGGGATCGGCTACGAGCAGTACTTC
>TRBD1|TRBV19|17|.|TRBJ2-2
CASFPQQGARITGELFF
TGTGCCAGTTTTCCACAACAGGGGGCAAGGATCACCGGGGAGCTGTTTTTT
>.|TRBV5-1|15|.|TRBJ1-1
CATKPGTAVNTEAFF
TGCGCCACCAAACCGGGAACTGCTGTGAACACTGAAGCTTTCTTT
>TRBD2|TRBV5-4|16|.|TRBJ2-1
CASSPRRLAGVDEQFF
TGTGCCAGCAGCCCTCGCAGACTAGCGGGAGTAGATGAGCAGTTCTTC
>.|TRBV4-3|14|.|TRBJ1-6
CASSQEGGNSPLHF
TGCGCCAGCAGCCAAGAAGGGGGGAATTCACCCCTCCACTTT
>TRBD1|TRBV5-4|18|.|TRBJ1-2
CASSQDTIGTGAPRGYTF
TGCGCCAGCAGCCAAGATACCATCGGGACAGGGGCCCCACGTGGCTACACCTTC
>TRBD1|TRBV28|13|.|TRBJ2-5
CASSPTGPLSEYF
TGTGCCAGCAGTCCGACAGGGCCCCTTTCCGAGTACTTC
>.|TRBV2|13|.|TRBJ2-4
CASSVGTQNIQYF
TGTGCCAGCAGTGTTGGGACTCAGAACATTCAGTACTTC
>.|TRBV2|15|once|TRBJ2-1
CASTTDGSSYNEQFF
TGTGCCAGCACCACGGACGGTAGCTCCTACAATGAGCAGTTCTTC
>.|TRBV11-2|16|.|TRBJ2-3
CASSFGGGARADTQYF
TGTGCCAGCAGCTTCGGAGGGGGTGCCCGCGCAGATACGCAGTATTTT
>TRBD1|TRBV28|14|.|TRBJ1-5
CASSPDRGNQPQHF
TGTGCCAGCAGTCCCGACAGGGGGAATCAGCCCCAGCATTTT
>.|TRBV7-9|14|.|TRBJ2-5
CASSLRTLEETQYF
TGTGCCAGCAGCTTACGAACCCTAGAAGAGACCCAGTACTTC
>.|TRBV7-9|15|.|TRBJ2-7
CASWVYRAGAYEQYF
TGTGCCAGCTGGGTTTACAGGGCAGGGGCCTACGAGCAGTACTTC
>.|TRBV19|14|.|TRBJ2-3
CASSRGASADTQYF
TGTGCCAGTAGTAGGGGGGCTAGTGCAGATACGCAGTATTTT
>.|TRBV10-3|16|.|TRBJ1-2
CAISESTGGGVYGYTF
TGTGCCATCAGTGAGTCGACAGGTGGAGGGGTCTATGGCTACACCTTC
>.|TRBV6-5|14|.|TRBJ1-1
CASSSLTGRGAAFF
TGTGCCAGCAGTTCCCTAACGGGCCGAGGGGCAGCTTTCTTT
>.|TRBV7-2|15|.|TRBJ1-5
CASSLATGPNQPQHF
TGTGCCAGCAGCTTAGCGACAGGCCCCAATCAGCCCCAGCATTTT
>.|TRBV28|12|.|TRBJ1-2
CASSFSSYGYTF
TGTGCCAGCAGTTTCAGTTCTTATGGCTACACCTTC
>TRBD2|TRBV19|15|.|TRBJ2-1
CASSIGGAGGYEQFF
TGTGCCAGTAGTATAGGGGGAGCGGGAGGCTATGAGCAGTTCTTC
>TRBD2|TRBV18|16|.|TRBJ2-7
CASSAGTSGTTYEQYF
TGTGCCAGCTCGGCCGGGACTAGCGGGACGACCTACGAGCAGTACTTC
>TRBD2|TRBV5-1|20|.|TRBJ2-1
CASSWGPLTSGRSSYNEQFF
TGCGCCAGCAGCTGGGGGCCCCTTACTAGCGGGAGGAGCTCCTACAATGAGCAGTTCTTC
>.|TRBV7-2|15|.|TRBJ2-7
CASSFTSLAPYEQYF
TGTGCCAGCAGCTTTACTAGCCTGGCCCCCTACGAGCAGTACTTC
>.|TRBV28|15|.|TRBJ1-6
CAIPSEWGYNSPLHF
TGTGCCATCCCGTCCGAGTGGGGCTATAATTCACCCCTCCACTTT
>.|TRBV7-8|17|.|TRBJ1-5
CASSSGATPYSNQPQHF
TGTGCCAGCAGCTCGGGGGCCACCCCCTATAGCAATCAGCCCCAGCATTTT
>TRBD2|TRBV5-1|18|few|TRBJ2-5
CASSSTSTGLAGQETQYF
TGCGCCAGCAGCTCCACCTCAACGGGACTAGCGGGGCAAGAGACCCAGTACTTC
>.|TRBV5-4|17|.|TRBJ1-4
CASSWGGARKGNEKLFF
TGTGCCAGCAGCTGGGGTGGGGCGAGGAAGGGTAATGAAAAACTGTTTTTT
>.|TRBV27|15|.|TRBJ1-2
CASSTMTGKPYGYTF
TGTGCCAGCAGTACCATGACAGGCAAGCCCTATGGCTACACCTTC